Listed below are T cell receptor beta chains from one sample, sequenced in a study of control samples from healthy donors and cancer patients. The method was immunoSEQ multiplex PCR; TCRdb's version includes in-frame clones alone and lacks a portion of them. The sample carries about 120,000 clones, 80% to 95% recorded once. Sequenced material: blood. Receptors originate from a man aged 18 to 30 in good health. Both conserved end residues are part of each CDR3. D genes are given only for firm matches. Expanded clones are given a class, and other clones once, few, many or no size at all.

d_gene,j_gene,abundance,v_gene,CDR3nt,CDR3aa
NA,TRBJ1-5,NA,TRBV2,TGTGCCAGCAGTGATCAGTCAGTTGCTCAGCCCCAGCATTTT,CASSDQSVAQPQHF
NA,TRBJ1-1,NA,TRBV10-3,TGTGCCATCAGTGTTGGGGGCACTGAAGCTTTCTTT,CAISVGGTEAFF
NA,TRBJ1-2,NA,TRBV7-9,TGTGCCAGCAGCGCAGACGGGACACCTTATGGCTACACCTTC,CASSADGTPYGYTF
NA,TRBJ1-1,NA,TRBV15,TGTGCCACCAGCAGAGGCCGGGGGGCGGGGATGAACACTGAAGCTTTCTTT,CATSRGRGAGMNTEAFF
NA,TRBJ2-1,few,TRBV9,TGTGCCAGCAGCGTAGGAGGGGAAGTCTACAATGAGCAGTTCTTC,CASSVGGEVYNEQFF
NA,TRBJ2-3,NA,TRBV7-9,TGTGCCAGCAGCTTAAGACCTGGCGGGGGCCGATCAGATACGCAGTATTTT,CASSLRPGGGRSDTQYF
NA,TRBJ2-7,NA,TRBV19,TGTGCCAGTAGTCTCGGGACACCGATCCCCTACGAGCAGTACTTC,CASSLGTPIPYEQYF
NA,TRBJ2-5,NA,TRBV29-1,TGCAGCGTCGGCAACAGGTTACAAGAGACCCAGTACTTC,CSVGNRLQETQYF
TRBD1,TRBJ1-2,NA,TRBV5-4,TGTGCCAGCAGCCCAGAGACAGGGGCGCACTCTAACTATGGCTACACCTTC,CASSPETGAHSNYGYTF
TRBD2,TRBJ2-3,NA,TRBV5-6,TGTGCCAGCAGCTTGGCGCTAGCGGGGGGTTCAGATACGCAGTATTTT,CASSLALAGGSDTQYF
TRBD1,TRBJ2-1,NA,TRBV6-5,TGTGCTAGCAGTTTAGACAGGGCCTCCTACAATGAGCAGTTCTTC,CASSLDRASYNEQFF
TRBD2,TRBJ2-3,NA,TRBV11-2,TGTGCCAGCAGCTTAGTGGCTAGCGGGGGGGCCACAGATACGCAGTATTTT,CASSLVASGGATDTQYF
NA,TRBJ2-1,NA,TRBV2,TGTGCCAGCAGTCGGGACCGCAATGAGCAGTTCTTC,CASSRDRNEQFF
NA,TRBJ1-6,NA,TRBV11-2,TGTGCCAGCAGCTTAGTGACCTGGCGACGGACGAAGGGATCACCCCTCCACTTT,CASSLVTWRRTKGSPLHF
NA,TRBJ1-5,NA,TRBV7-2,TGTGCCAGCAGCTTAGCCCAAGGGGGTCAGCCCCAGCATTTT,CASSLAQGGQPQHF
TRBD1,TRBJ2-5,NA,TRBV7-9,TGTGCCAGCAGCTTAACAGGGGGCCAAGAGACCCAGTACTTC,CASSLTGGQETQYF
NA,TRBJ1-1,NA,TRBV5-1,TGCGCCAGCAGTGAAGGGACATTGAACACTGAAGCTTTCTTT,CASSEGTLNTEAFF
NA,TRBJ1-4,NA,TRBV13,TGTGCCAGCAGCGAACAGTTTTCCGCAACTAATGAAAAACTGTTTTTT,CASSEQFSATNEKLFF
NA,TRBJ1-6,NA,TRBV9,TGTGCCAGCAGCCTCACCCCGGACGGACGTAGTTCACCCCTCCACTTT,CASSLTPDGRSSPLHF
NA,TRBJ2-3,NA,TRBV5-1,TGCGCCAGCAGCTTGAAGGCCCTTACGGGCACAGATACGCAGTATTTT,CASSLKALTGTDTQYF
NA,TRBJ1-3,once,TRBV9,TGTGCCAGCAGCGTAGGGGGGCTCGGAAACACCATATATTTT,CASSVGGLGNTIYF
TRBD1,TRBJ1-5,NA,TRBV10-3,TGTGCCATCAGTGATGGGACAGACAATCAGCCCCAGCATTTT,CAISDGTDNQPQHF
TRBD2,TRBJ2-7,NA,TRBV27,TGTGCCAGCAGTATCGGGACTAGCGAGCAGTACTTC,CASSIGTSEQYF
NA,TRBJ2-1,few,TRBV5-1,TGCGCCAGCAGCTTGATTTGGACGCACAATGAGCAGTTCTTC,CASSLIWTHNEQFF
TRBD1,TRBJ1-2,NA,TRBV7-9,TGTGCCAGCAGCTTTTTTCCCCCGGACAGGGGAAATGGCTACACCTTC,CASSFFPPDRGNGYTF
NA,TRBJ1-1,NA,TRBV9,TGTGCCAGCAGCGTAGATGTGGGGAACACTGAAGCTTTCTTT,CASSVDVGNTEAFF
TRBD2,TRBJ2-1,NA,TRBV2,TGTGCCAGCAAAGAGACTAGCGGAGTCTACAATGAGCAGTTCTTC,CASKETSGVYNEQFF
TRBD1,TRBJ2-7,NA,TRBV5-1,TGCGCCAGCAGCTTCCGGACAGGGGGCCCGTACGAGCAGTACTTC,CASSFRTGGPYEQYF
TRBD1,TRBJ1-2,NA,TRBV2,TGTGCCATCAGGGGGGGCGGCTATGGCTACACCTTC,CAIRGGGYGYTF
NA,TRBJ1-6,NA,TRBV6-1,TGTGCCAGCAGTGAAATGGGGAATTCACCCCTCCACTTT,CASSEMGNSPLHF
TRBD1,TRBJ1-5,NA,TRBV4-1,TGCGCCAGCAGCCACTATGCACAGGGGACGGGGCAGCCCCAGCATTTT,CASSHYAQGTGQPQHF
TRBD2,TRBJ2-1,NA,TRBV11-2,TGTGCCAGCAGACAACTAGCGGGGGCTCACAATGAGCAGTTCTTC,CASRQLAGAHNEQFF
NA,TRBJ1-2,once,TRBV6-5,TGTGCCAGCAGTCTGGACAGATATGGCTACACCTTC,CASSLDRYGYTF
NA,TRBJ1-1,NA,TRBV10-3,TGTGCCACATTAGGCCCGGGTGGGAACACTGAAGCTTTCTTT,CATLGPGGNTEAFF
NA,TRBJ1-6,NA,TRBV11-1,TGTGCCAGCAGCTTATTTTATCGGAGCTCACCCCTCCACTTT,CASSLFYRSSPLHF
NA,TRBJ1-6,once,TRBV27,TGTGCCAGCAGTTTACGACATCTGGGGGTAGGGGGAAACTCACCCCTCCACTTT,CASSLRHLGVGGNSPLHF
NA,TRBJ2-7,NA,TRBV5-6,TGTGCCAGCAGCTTGGGGCAGGTCGGCGAGCAGTACTTC,CASSLGQVGEQYF
NA,TRBJ2-1,NA,TRBV6-5,TGTGCCAGCAATAGAGACAGTTACAATGAGCAGTTCTTC,CASNRDSYNEQFF
TRBD1,TRBJ1-2,NA,TRBV27,TGTGCCAGCACCCCGGACAGGCGCGAAGCCATGGATGGCTACACCTTC,CASTPDRREAMDGYTF
NA,TRBJ1-1,NA,TRBV5-6,TGTGCCAGCAGCTTGGCTCGGGGTGGCACTGAAGCTTTCTTT,CASSLARGGTEAFF
NA,TRBJ2-5,NA,TRBV5-1,TGCGCCAGCAGCTTTAACGGGAACCAAGAGACCCAGTACTTC,CASSFNGNQETQYF
TRBD1,TRBJ2-6,NA,TRBV9,TGTGCCAGCAGCGTAGTATTCCGGAGACAGGGAGAGTCTGGGGCCAACGTCCTGACTTTC,CASSVVFRRQGESGANVLTF
TRBD2,TRBJ2-1,NA,TRBV6-6,TGTGCCAGCAGTTACCGGCTAGCGGGGGACAATGAGCAGTTCTTC,CASSYRLAGDNEQFF
TRBD2,TRBJ2-3,NA,TRBV19,TGTGCCAGTAGTACCCTAAGCGGGGGGAAGGTAGATACGCAGTATTTT,CASSTLSGGKVDTQYF
NA,TRBJ1-2,NA,TRBV27,TGTGCCAGCACCCTCCGGGTCAGCCTAGCCACTAACTATGGCTACACCTTC,CASTLRVSLATNYGYTF
NA,TRBJ1-1,NA,TRBV5-1,TGCGCCAGCAGATCGGGACGGCCGAACACTGAAGCTTTCTTT,CASRSGRPNTEAFF
NA,TRBJ1-5,NA,TRBV12-3/TRBV12-4,TGTGCCAGCAGTCTACAGGGCAATCAGCCCCAGCATTTT,CASSLQGNQPQHF
TRBD1,TRBJ1-5,NA,TRBV5-1,TGCGCCAGCAGCCCCGGGACAGCGGGGGGTCAGCCCCAGCATTTT,CASSPGTAGGQPQHF
NA,TRBJ1-3,NA,TRBV5-1,TGCGCCAGCAGCTTGGGGGTCGCGAGAGGAAACACCATATATTTT,CASSLGVARGNTIYF
NA,TRBJ1-5,NA,TRBV30,TGTGCCTGTTCGCAGGGAAATCAGCCCCAGCATTTT,CACSQGNQPQHF
TRBD1,TRBJ1-6,NA,TRBV14,TGTGCCAGCAGCCGATGGACAGGGGTCAGTTCACCCCTCCACTTT,CASSRWTGVSSPLHF
TRBD1,TRBJ2-5,NA,TRBV29-1,TGCAGCGTTGCTCAGGGGGCAGGGGAGACCCAGTACTTC,CSVAQGAGETQYF
TRBD2,TRBJ2-5,once,TRBV5-1,TGCGCCAGCAGCTTGGGTGCCAGCGGGGGAGCCCAAGAGACCCAGTACTTC,CASSLGASGGAQETQYF
TRBD2,TRBJ2-1,NA,TRBV7-3,TGTGCCAGCAGCCCCCTAGCGGGGAGGGCAGTAGGGGAGCAGTTCTTC,CASSPLAGRAVGEQFF
NA,TRBJ2-1,NA,TRBV19,TGTGCCAGTAGTATGGGGCTCAGGGCAGGTGAGCAGTTCTTC,CASSMGLRAGEQFF
TRBD1,TRBJ1-2,NA,TRBV18,TGTGCCAGCTCTCTCCCGACAGGGGACTACTATGGCTACACCTTC,CASSLPTGDYYGYTF
TRBD1,TRBJ1-1,NA,TRBV3-1/TRBV3-2,TGTGCCAGCAGCCGAAAACCGGGACAGTTCTTCTCCGCTTTCTTT,CASSRKPGQFFSAFF
NA,TRBJ2-7,NA,TRBV6-5,TGTGCCAGCAGACCCGGGACCGAAACCTACGAGCAGTACTTC,CASRPGTETYEQYF
NA,TRBJ1-4,NA,TRBV27,TGTGCCAGCAGTTTATGGAAAGATGATGAAAAACTGTTTTTT,CASSLWKDDEKLFF
NA,TRBJ1-5,NA,TRBV6-1,TGTGCCAGCAGTGGAAGGGACACCAGGTTTGTCAATCAGCCCCAGCATTTT,CASSGRDTRFVNQPQHF